This is a list of T cell receptor beta chains from one sample in a study of Graves' ophthalmopathy and Graves' hyperthyroidism. Via MiXCR, TCRdb re-called the multiplex PCR reads, giving one row per CDR3 protein. The sample holds hundreds of thousands of distinct CDR3 sequences, less than 55% seen once. Material: peripheral blood. These TCRs come from an adult man with Graves' ophthalmopathy. Each CDR3 is given with its conserved first and last residue. The D gene is left open where the match is weak. Only part of the rows carry a size: once, few, many, or a class if the clone is expanded.

d_call: TRBD1
v_call: TRBV5-1
j_call: TRBJ2-7
clone_size: few
cdr3_nt: TGCGCCAGCACCTCCGGGACAGGGAACTACGAGCAGTACTTC
cdr3_aa: CASTSGTGNYEQYF

d_call: TRBD1
v_call: TRBV29-1
j_call: TRBJ2-7
clone_size: few
cdr3_nt: TGCAGCGTCGCGACAGGGACCTACGAGCAGTACTTC
cdr3_aa: CSVATGTYEQYF

d_call: TRBD2
v_call: TRBV4-2
j_call: TRBJ2-2
clone_size: .
cdr3_nt: TGTGCCAGCAGCCGAGGGACTAGCGGGATAACTGTCGGGGAGCTGTTTTTT
cdr3_aa: CASSRGTSGITVGELFF

d_call: TRBD1
v_call: TRBV25-1
j_call: TRBJ1-1
clone_size: .
cdr3_nt: TGTGCCAGCAGTCCAACAGGGGAGCTCGCTGAAGCTTTCTTT
cdr3_aa: CASSPTGELAEAFF

d_call: .
v_call: TRBV24-1
j_call: TRBJ2-2
clone_size: .
cdr3_nt: TGTGCCACCAGTGATAAAGGCAGCTACACCGGGGAGCTGTTTTTT
cdr3_aa: CATSDKGSYTGELFF

d_call: .
v_call: TRBV7-8
j_call: TRBJ2-7
clone_size: few
cdr3_nt: TGTGCCAGCAGCTTAAACAGAGTGTCCTACGAGCAGTACTTC
cdr3_aa: CASSLNRVSYEQYF

d_call: .
v_call: TRBV12-3/TRBV12-4
j_call: TRBJ1-4
clone_size: .
cdr3_nt: TGTGCCAGCAGTTTCTACAGCACTTCAACTAATGAAAAACTGTTTTTT
cdr3_aa: CASSFYSTSTNEKLFF

d_call: TRBD1
v_call: TRBV29-1
j_call: TRBJ1-2
clone_size: .
cdr3_nt: TGCAGCGCCCCTGGGGACAGCCGGCGGGAAGGCTACACCTTC
cdr3_aa: CSAPGDSRREGYTF

d_call: TRBD1
v_call: TRBV29-1
j_call: TRBJ2-5
clone_size: .
cdr3_nt: TGCAGCGTTGAAGTATGGGACAGGGAGACCCAGTACTTC
cdr3_aa: CSVEVWDRETQYF

d_call: TRBD1
v_call: TRBV25-1
j_call: TRBJ1-2
clone_size: .
cdr3_nt: TGTGCCAGCAGTGCCCGAACCGGGACAGCGTATGGCTACACCTTC
cdr3_aa: CASSARTGTAYGYTF

d_call: .
v_call: TRBV29-1
j_call: TRBJ2-5
clone_size: .
cdr3_nt: TGCAGCACTCCGGGAGAAGAGACCCAGTACTTC
cdr3_aa: CSTPGEETQYF

d_call: .
v_call: TRBV10-3
j_call: TRBJ1-2
clone_size: few
cdr3_nt: TGTGCCATCAGTGACCGGAAGGGGTTGGACTATGGCTACACCTTC
cdr3_aa: CAISDRKGLDYGYTF

d_call: TRBD1
v_call: TRBV13
j_call: TRBJ1-6
clone_size: few
cdr3_nt: TGTGCCAGCAGCTTAGGCGGGACAGGGGTTTCACCCCTCCACTTT
cdr3_aa: CASSLGGTGVSPLHF

d_call: .
v_call: TRBV7-9
j_call: TRBJ1-2
clone_size: .
cdr3_nt: TGTGCCAGCAGCCGACCTCAACAGGGTTCTAACTATGGCTACACCTTC
cdr3_aa: CASSRPQQGSNYGYTF